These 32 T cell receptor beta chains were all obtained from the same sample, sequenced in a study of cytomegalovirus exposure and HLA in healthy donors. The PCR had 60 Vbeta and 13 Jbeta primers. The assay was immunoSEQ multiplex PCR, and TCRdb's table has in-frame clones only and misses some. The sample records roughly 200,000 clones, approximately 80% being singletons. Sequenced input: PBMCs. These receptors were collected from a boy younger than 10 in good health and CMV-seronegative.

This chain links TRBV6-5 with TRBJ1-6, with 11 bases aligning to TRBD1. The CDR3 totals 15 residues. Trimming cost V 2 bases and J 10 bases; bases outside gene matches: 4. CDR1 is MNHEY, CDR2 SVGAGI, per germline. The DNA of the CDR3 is TGTGCCAGCAGTTACCGGGGACAGGGGGAATCACCCCTCCACTTT. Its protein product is CASSYRGQGESPLHF.

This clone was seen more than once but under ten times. The CDR3 DNA reads as TGTGCCAGCAGCTTAATAGGGGCTCATGGCTACACCTTC. Its protein is CASSLIGAHGYTF. The chain couples TRBV7-8 to TRBJ1-2; perhaps TRBD1 as D (5 bases). This CDR3 is 13 amino acids long. CDR1 and CDR2 (germline): SGHVS, FQNEAQ. The germline V and J ends were trimmed by 2 bases and 6 bases, with 10 bases remaining between them.

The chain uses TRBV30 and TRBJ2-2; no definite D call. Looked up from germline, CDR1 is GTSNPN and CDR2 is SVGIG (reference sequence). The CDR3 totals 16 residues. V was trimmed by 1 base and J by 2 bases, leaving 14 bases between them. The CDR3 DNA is TGTGCCTGGAGTGATCACCGGGTTTCTAACACCGGGGAGCTGTTTTTT. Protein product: CAWSDHRVSNTGELFF.

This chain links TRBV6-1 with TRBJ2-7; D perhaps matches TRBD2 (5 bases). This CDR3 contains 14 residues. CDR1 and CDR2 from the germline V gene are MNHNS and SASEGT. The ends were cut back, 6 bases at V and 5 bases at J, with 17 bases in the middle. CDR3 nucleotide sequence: TGTGCCAGCAGCCCACTTGGCGGGTTCCACGAGCAGTACTTC. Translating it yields CASSPLGGFHEQYF.

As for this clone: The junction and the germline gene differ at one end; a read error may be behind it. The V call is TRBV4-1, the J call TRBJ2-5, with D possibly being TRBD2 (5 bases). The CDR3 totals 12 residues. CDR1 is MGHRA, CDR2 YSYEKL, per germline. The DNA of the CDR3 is TGCGCCAGCAGCGGAAGCGGAGAGGCCCAGTACTTC. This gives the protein CASSGSGEAQYF.

The DNA of the CDR3 is TGCGCCAGCAGGGGGGCGGGAGTCGCGGAGACCCAGTACTTC. This codes for CASRGAGVAETQYF. The chain carries TRBV4-1 and TRBJ2-5; D perhaps matches TRBD2 (7 bases). This CDR3 comprises 14 residues. The V and J ends lost 6 bases and 5 bases respectively, with 16 bases between them. The V gene's germline CDR1 is MGHRA and CDR2 YSYEKL.

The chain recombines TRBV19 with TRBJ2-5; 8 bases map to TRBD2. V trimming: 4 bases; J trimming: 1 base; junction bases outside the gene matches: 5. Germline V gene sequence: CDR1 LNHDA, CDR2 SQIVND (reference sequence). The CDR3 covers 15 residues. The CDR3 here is CASSTAGGSQETQYF. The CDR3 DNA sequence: TGTGCCAGTAGTACGGCGGGGGGCTCCCAAGAGACCCAGTACTTC.

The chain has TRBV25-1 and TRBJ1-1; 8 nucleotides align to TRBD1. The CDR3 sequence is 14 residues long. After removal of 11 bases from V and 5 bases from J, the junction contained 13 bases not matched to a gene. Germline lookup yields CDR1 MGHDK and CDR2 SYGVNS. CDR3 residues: CAVQSRGLRTEAFF. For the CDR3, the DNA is TGTGCCGTCCAATCCAGGGGGCTGCGAACTGAAGCTTTCTTT.

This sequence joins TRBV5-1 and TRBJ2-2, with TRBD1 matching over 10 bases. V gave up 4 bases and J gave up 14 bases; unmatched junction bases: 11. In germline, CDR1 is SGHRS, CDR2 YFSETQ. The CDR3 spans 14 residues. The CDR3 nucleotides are TGCGCCAGCAGCCTTCAGGCCGGGACAGGGGCTCTGTTTTTT. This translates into CASSLQAGTGALFF.

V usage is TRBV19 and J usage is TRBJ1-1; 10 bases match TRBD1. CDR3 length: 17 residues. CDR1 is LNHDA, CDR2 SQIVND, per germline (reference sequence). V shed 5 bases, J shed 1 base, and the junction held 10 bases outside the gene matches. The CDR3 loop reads CASSGWGQGLTNTEAFF. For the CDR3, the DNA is TGTGCCAGTAGTGGTTGGGGACAGGGGCTGACGAACACTGAAGCTTTCTTT.

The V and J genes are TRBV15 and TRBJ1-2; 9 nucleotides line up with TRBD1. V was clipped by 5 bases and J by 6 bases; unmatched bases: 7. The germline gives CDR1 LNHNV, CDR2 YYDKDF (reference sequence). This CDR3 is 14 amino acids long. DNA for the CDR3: TGTGCCACCAGCGGATCCGGGACAGGGAATGGCTACACCTTC. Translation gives CATSGSGTGNGYTF.

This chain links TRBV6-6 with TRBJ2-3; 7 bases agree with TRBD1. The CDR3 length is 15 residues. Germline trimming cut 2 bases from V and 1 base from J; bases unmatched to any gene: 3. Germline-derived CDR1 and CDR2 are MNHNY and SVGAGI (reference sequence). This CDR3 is CASSYLGQGTDTQYF. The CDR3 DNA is TGTGCCAGCAGTTACCTAGGACAGGGCACAGATACGCAGTATTTT.

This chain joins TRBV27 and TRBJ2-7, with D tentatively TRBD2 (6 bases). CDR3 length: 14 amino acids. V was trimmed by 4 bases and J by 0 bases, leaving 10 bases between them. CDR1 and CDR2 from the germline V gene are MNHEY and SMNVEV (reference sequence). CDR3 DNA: TGTGCCAGCAGTTCGGACGGGAGCTCCTACGAGCAGTACTTC. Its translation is CASSSDGSSYEQYF.

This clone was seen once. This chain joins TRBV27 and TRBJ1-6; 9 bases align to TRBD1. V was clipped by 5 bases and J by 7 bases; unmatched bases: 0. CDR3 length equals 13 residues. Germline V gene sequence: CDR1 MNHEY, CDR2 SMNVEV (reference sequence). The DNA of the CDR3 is TGTGCCAGCAGTGGACAGGGGAATTCACCCCTCCACTTT. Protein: CASSGQGNSPLHF.

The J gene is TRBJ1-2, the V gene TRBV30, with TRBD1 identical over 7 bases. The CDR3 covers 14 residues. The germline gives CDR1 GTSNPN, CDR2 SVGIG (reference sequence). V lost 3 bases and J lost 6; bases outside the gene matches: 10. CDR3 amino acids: CAWSARARGDGYTF. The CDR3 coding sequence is TGTGCCTGGAGCGCTCGAGCCAGGGGGGATGGCTACACCTTC.

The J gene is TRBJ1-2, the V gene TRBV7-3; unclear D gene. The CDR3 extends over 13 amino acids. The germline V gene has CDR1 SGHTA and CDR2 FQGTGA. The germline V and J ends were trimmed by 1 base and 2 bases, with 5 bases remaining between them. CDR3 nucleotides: TGTGCCAGCAGCTTAATTGGCAACTATGGCTACACCTTC. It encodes CASSLIGNYGYTF.

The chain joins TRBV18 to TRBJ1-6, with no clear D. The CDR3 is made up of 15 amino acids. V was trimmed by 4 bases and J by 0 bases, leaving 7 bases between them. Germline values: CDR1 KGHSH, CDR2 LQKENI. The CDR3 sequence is CASSRVSSYNSPLHF. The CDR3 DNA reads TGTGCCAGCTCACGCGTAAGCTCCTATAATTCACCCCTCCACTTT.

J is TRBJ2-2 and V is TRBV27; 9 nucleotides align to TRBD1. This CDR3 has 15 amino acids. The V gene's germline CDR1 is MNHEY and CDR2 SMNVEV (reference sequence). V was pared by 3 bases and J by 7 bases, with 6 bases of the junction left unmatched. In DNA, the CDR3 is TGTGCCAGCAGTTTCCAGACAGGGGGTGGCGGGGAGCTGTTTTTT. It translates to CASSFQTGGGGELFF.

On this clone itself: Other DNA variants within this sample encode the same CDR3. The CDR3 region is CALLRLAGEQSTYEQYF. CDR3 bases: TGTGCCTTATTAAGACTAGCGGGAGAACAATCTACCTACGAGCAGTACTTC. This chain connects TRBV30 to TRBJ2-7; 12 bases align to TRBD2. Germline V CDR1 and CDR2: GTSNPN, SVGIG (reference sequence). The CDR3 totals 17 residues. V lost 7 bases, J lost 2 bases, and 15 bases stayed unmatched.

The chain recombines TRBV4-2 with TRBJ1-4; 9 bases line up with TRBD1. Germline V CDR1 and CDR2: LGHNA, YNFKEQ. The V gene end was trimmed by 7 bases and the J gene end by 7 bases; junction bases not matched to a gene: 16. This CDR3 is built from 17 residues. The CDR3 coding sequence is TGTGCCAGCAACCAGGAGAACGGTCCGGGACAGGGTGAAAAACTGTTTTTT. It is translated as CASNQENGPGQGEKLFF.

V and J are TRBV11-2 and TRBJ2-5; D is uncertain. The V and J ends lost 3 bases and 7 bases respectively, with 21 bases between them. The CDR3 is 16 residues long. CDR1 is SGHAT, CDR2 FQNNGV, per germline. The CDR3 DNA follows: TGTGCCAGCAGCTTGACCTTGGCTAGAGGTCAGAGGACCCAGTACTTC. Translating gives CASSLTLARGQRTQYF.

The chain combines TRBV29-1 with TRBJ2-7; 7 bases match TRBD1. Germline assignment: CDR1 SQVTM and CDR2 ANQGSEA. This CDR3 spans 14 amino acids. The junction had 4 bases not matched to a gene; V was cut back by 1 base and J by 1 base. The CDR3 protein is CSVEGGTVSYEQYF. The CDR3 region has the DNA TGCAGCGTTGAAGGGGGGACAGTTTCCTACGAGCAGTACTTC.

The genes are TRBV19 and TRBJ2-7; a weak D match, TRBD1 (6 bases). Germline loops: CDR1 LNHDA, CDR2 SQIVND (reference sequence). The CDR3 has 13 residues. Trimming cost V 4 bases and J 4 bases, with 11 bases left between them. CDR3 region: CASSSTGLYEQYF. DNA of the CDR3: TGTGCCAGTAGTAGCACAGGGCTGTACGAGCAGTACTTC.

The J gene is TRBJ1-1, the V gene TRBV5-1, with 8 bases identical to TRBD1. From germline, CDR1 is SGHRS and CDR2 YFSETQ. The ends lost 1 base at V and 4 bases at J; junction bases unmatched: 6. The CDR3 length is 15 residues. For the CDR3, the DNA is TGCGCCAGCAGCTTGAGGAGACAGGGGAGCACTGAAGCTTTCTTT. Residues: CASSLRRQGSTEAFF.

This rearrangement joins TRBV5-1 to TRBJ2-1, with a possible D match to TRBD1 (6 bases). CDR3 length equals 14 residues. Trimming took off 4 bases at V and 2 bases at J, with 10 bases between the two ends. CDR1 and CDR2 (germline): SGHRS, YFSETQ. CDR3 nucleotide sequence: TGCGCCAGCAGCCCCACAGGGACCTACAATGAGCAGTTCTTC. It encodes CASSPTGTYNEQFF.

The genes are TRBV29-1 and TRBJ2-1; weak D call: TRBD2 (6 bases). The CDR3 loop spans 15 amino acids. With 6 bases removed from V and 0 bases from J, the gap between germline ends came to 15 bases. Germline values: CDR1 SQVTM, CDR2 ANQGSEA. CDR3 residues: CSVASGSSSYNEQFF. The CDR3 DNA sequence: TGCAGCGTCGCCAGCGGGTCAAGCTCCTACAATGAGCAGTTCTTC.

The CDR3 nucleotides read TGTGCCAGCAGCCCGCAGAGGACAGCCGATCAGCCCCAGCATTTT. Translation: CASSPQRTADQPQHF. The chain links TRBV11-3 to TRBJ1-5; a possible D gene is TRBD1 (6 bases). The CDR3 is made up of 15 amino acids. Per germline, CDR1 SGHNT and CDR2 YENEEA. The V gene lost 5 bases and the J gene lost 5 bases, with 16 bases spanning the gap. The whole variable domain, filled in from reference TRBV11-3 and TRBJ1-5, reads EAGVVQSPRYKIIEKKQPVAFWCNPISGHNTLYWYLQNLGQGPELLIRYENEEAVDDSQLPKDRFSAERLKGVDSTLKIQPAELGDSAVYLCASSPQRTADQPQHFGDGTRLSIL.

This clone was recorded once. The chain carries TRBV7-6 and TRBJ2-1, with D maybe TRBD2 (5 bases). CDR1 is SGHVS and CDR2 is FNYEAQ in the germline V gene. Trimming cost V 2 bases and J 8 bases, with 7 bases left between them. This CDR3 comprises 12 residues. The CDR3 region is CASSLPGDEQFF. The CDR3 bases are TGTGCCAGCAGCTTACCCGGGGATGAGCAGTTCTTC.

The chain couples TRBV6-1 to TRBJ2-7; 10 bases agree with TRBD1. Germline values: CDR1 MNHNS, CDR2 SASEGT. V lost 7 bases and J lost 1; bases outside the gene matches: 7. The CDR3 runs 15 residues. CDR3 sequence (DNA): TGTGCCAGCAAATCCGGGACAGGGGATTCCTACGAGCAGTACTTC. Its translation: CASKSGTGDSYEQYF.

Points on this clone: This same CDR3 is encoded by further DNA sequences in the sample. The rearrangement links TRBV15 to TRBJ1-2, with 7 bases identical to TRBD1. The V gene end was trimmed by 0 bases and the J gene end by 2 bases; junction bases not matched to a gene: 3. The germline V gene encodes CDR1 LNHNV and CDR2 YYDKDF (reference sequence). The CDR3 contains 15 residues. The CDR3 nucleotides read TGTGCCACCAGCAGAGATCTGACAGGGAACTATGGCTACACCTTC. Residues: CATSRDLTGNYGYTF.

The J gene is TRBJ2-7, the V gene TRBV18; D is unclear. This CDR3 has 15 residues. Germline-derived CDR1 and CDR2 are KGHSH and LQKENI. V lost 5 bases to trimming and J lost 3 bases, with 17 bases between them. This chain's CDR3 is CASSEATTLGYEQYF. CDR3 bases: TGTGCCAGCTCAGAGGCTACTACCTTGGGCTACGAGCAGTACTTC.

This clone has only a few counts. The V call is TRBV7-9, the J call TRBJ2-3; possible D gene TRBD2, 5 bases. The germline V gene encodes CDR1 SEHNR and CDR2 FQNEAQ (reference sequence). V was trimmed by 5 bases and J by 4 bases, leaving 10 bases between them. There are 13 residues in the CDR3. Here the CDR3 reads CASSRVGADTQYF. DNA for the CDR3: TGTGCCAGCAGCCGTGTCGGGGCAGATACGCAGTATTTT.